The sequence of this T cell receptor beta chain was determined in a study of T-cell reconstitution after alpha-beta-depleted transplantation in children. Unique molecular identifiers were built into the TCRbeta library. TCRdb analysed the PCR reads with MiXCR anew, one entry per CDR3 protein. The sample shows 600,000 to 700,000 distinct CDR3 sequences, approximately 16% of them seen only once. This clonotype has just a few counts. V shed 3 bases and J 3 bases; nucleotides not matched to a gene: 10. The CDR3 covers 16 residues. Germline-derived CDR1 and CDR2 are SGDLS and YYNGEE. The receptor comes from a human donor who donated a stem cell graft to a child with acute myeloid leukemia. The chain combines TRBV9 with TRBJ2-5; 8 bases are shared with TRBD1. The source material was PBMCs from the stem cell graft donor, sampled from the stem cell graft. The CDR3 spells CASSAAPTGDEETQYF. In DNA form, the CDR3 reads TGTGCCAGCAGCGCCGCCCCGACAGGGGATGAAGAGACCCAGTACTTC.